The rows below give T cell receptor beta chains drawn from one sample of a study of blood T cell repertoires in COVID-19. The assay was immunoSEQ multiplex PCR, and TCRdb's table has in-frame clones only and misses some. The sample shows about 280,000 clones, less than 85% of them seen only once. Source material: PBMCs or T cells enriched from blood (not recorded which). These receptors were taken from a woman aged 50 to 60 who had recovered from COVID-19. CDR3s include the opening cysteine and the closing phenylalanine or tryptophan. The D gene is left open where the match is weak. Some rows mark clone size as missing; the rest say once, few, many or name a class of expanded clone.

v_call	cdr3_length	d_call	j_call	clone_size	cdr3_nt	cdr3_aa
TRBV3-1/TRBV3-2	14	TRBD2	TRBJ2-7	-	TGTGCCAGCAGCCAAGCTAGCGGGACTTACGAGCAGTACTTC	CASSQASGTYEQYF
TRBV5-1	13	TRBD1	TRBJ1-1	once	TGCGCCAGCAGCTTTACAGGGGACACTGAAGCTTTCTTT	CASSFTGDTEAFF
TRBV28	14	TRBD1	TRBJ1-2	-	TGTGCCAGCAGTTTGTGGACAGGGGTTTATGGCTACACCTTC	CASSLWTGVYGYTF
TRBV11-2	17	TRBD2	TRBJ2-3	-	TGTGCCAGCAGCCCACGAGGGCGAGCGGGGGGTCGAGATACGCAGTATTTT	CASSPRGRAGGRDTQYF
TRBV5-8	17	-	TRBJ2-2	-	TGTGCCAGCAGCTCCTCAGGCGTAAACGCGAACACCGGGGAGCTGTTTTTT	CASSSSGVNANTGELFF
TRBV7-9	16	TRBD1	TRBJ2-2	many	TGTGCCAGCAGCTCCCGGGACAGGGGGAACACCGGGGAGCTGTTTTTT	CASSSRDRGNTGELFF
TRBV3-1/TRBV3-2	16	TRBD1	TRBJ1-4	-	TGTGCCAGCAGCGGCTCCCCGGGACAGGGGGGAGAAAAACTGTTTTTT	CASSGSPGQGGEKLFF
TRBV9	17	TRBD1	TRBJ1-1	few	TGTGCCAGCAGTACCGGGACAGGGGCATTCTCGAACACTGAAGCTTTCTTT	CASSTGTGAFSNTEAFF
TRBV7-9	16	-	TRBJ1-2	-	TGTGCCAGCAGCTTAGCGGGCAGATCACCTAACTATGGCTACACCTTC	CASSLAGRSPNYGYTF
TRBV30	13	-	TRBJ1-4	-	TGTGCCTGGACGGGGAAGGGCGCGGGAAAACTGTTTTTT	CAWTGKGAGKLFF
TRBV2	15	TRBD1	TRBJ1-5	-	TGTGCCAGCAACGTTCGACAGGGGGCGATCCAGCCCCAGCATTTT	CASNVRQGAIQPQHF
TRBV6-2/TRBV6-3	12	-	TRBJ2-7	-	TGTGCCAGCAGTTATAGATCCTACGAGCAGTACTTC	CASSYRSYEQYF
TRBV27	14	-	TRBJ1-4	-	TGTGCCAGCCAGCCTCAGGGGACTAATGAAAAACTGTTTTTT	CASQPQGTNEKLFF
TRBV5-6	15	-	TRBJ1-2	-	TGTGCCAGCAGTTTGAAGGCAGGGGCAAGCTATGGCTACACCTTC	CASSLKAGASYGYTF
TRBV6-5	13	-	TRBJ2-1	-	TGTGCCAGCAGTCAGGGGCCCAGCGATGAGCAGTTCTTC	CASSQGPSDEQFF
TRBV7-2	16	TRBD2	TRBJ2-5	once	TGTGCCAGCAGCCTAGGCGTAGCGGGGGTTGGGGAGACCCAGTACTTC	CASSLGVAGVGETQYF
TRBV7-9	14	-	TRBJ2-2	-	TGTGCCAGCATTTCGACAGTGAACACCGGGGAGCTGTTTTTT	CASISTVNTGELFF
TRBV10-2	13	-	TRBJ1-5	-	TGCGCCAGCACTCTAGACCGTAATCAGCCCCAGCATTTT	CASTLDRNQPQHF
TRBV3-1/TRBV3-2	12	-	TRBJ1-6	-	TGTGCCAGCAGCCACGCGGCGGGGTCCCTCCACTTT	CASSHAAGSLHF
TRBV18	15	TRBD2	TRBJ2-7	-	TGTGCCAGCTCTAGTGGGACTAGCGGGCCCTACGAGCAGTACTTC	CASSSGTSGPYEQYF
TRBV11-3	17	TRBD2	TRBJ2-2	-	TGTGCCAGCAGCTCGGCTGTACTAGCGGGAGTGGCCGGGGAGCTGTTTTTT	CASSSAVLAGVAGELFF
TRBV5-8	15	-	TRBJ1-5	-	TGTGCCAGCAGCCCCTTCGGGGGAATCGAACAGCCCCAGCATTTT	CASSPFGGIEQPQHF
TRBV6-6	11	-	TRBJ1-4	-	TGTGCCAGCACTTTTAGCGAAAAACTGTTTTTT	CASTFSEKLFF
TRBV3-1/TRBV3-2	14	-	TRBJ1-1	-	TGTGCCAGCAGCGGAGGGGTAGTGAGAACTGAAGCTTTCTTT	CASSGGVVRTEAFF
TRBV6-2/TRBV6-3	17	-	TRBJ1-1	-	TGTGCCAGCAGTTACCACCCTACAGGGAGAGGGAACACTGAAGCTTTCTTT	CASSYHPTGRGNTEAFF
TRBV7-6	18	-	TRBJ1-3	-	TGTGCCAGCAGCCTGACTCTCCTGGACACCGTTTCTGGAAACACCATATATTTT	CASSLTLLDTVSGNTIYF
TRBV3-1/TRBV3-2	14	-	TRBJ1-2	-	TGTGCCAGCAGGAAATCCCCAGGGAGGTATGGCTACACCTTC	CASRKSPGRYGYTF
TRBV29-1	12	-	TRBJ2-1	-	TGCAGCGTTGAAGGACGCGGGAATGAGCAGTTCTTC	CSVEGRGNEQFF
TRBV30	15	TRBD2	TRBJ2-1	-	TGTGCCTGGAGTGGAACTAGCGGAGTTTGGGATGAGCAGTTCTTC	CAWSGTSGVWDEQFF
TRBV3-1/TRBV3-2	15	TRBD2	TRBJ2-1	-	TGTGCCAGCAGCCAAGATCAGGGAGGGTGGAATGAGCAGTTCTTC	CASSQDQGGWNEQFF
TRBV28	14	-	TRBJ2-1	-	TGTGCCAGCAAACTACGGGGGACCTACAATGAGCAGTTCTTC	CASKLRGTYNEQFF
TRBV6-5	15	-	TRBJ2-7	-	TGTGCCAGCACCAAGGGGGACATACGGTACTACGAGCAGTACTTC	CASTKGDIRYYEQYF
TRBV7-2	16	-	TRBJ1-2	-	TGTGCCAGCAGCTTGGCGGGACGGGGGACGAGCTATGGCTACACCTTC	CASSLAGRGTSYGYTF
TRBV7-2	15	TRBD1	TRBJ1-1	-	TGTGCCAGCAGCAACCCAGGGGGCGCGGACACTGAAGCTTTCTTT	CASSNPGGADTEAFF
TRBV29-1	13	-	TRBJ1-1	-	TGCAGTGAAACAGGGTCTTTTGGCACTGAAGCTTTCTTT	CSETGSFGTEAFF
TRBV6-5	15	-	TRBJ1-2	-	TGTGCCAGCAGTTCCCCCCAGGCAGGGGTCTATGGCTACACCTTC	CASSSPQAGVYGYTF
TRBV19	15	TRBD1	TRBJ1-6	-	TGTGCCAGTAGCCTACAGGGGGCTTCGAATTCACCCCTCCACTTT	CASSLQGASNSPLHF
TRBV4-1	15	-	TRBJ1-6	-	TGCGCCAGCAGCCAAGGAGGGTGGGGTAATTCACCCCTCCACTTT	CASSQGGWGNSPLHF
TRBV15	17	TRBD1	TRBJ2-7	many	TGTGCCACCAGCAGTGCGGTAACAGGGGGCTCCTCCTACGAGCAGTACTTC	CATSSAVTGGSSYEQYF
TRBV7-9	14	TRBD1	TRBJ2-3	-	TGTGCCAGCATTCAGACAGGGGGAACAGATACGCAGTATTTT	CASIQTGGTDTQYF
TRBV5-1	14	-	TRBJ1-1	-	TGCGCCAGCAGCGATCAGGGTAGTGGCACTGAAGCTTTCTTT	CASSDQGSGTEAFF
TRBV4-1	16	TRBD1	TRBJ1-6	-	TGCGCCAGCAGCCGACAGGACAGGGGGCGAGGGTCACCCCTCCACTTT	CASSRQDRGRGSPLHF
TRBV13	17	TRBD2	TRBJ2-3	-	TGTGCCAGCAGCTTAGGGACTAGCGGGGGTGGCACAGATACGCAGTATTTT	CASSLGTSGGGTDTQYF
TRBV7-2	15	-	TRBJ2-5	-	TGTGCCAGCAGCTTACAGTCCAGGGCGGGGGAGACCCAGTACTTC	CASSLQSRAGETQYF
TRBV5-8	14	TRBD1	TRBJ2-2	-	TGTGCCAGCACTAAGGGGGCAAGGACCGGGGAGCTGTTTTTT	CASTKGARTGELFF
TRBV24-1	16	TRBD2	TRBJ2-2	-	TGTGCCACCAGTGATACACGGGGGGGCTCGGCCGGGGAGCTGTTTTTT	CATSDTRGGSAGELFF